This record looks at one T cell receptor beta chain sequence and its context. Only one count was recorded for this clone. Its antigen remains unidentified. Per-base quality was not reported, and no clone a single base away is much larger than it. Whole blood was collected in K2EDTA tubes by collaborating institutions according to the institutions' own protocols. For TCRbeta analysis, collaborators shipped samples as frozen whole blood, isolated PBMCs, or DNA extracted from either of those sample types. The source of the sample is a study of blood T cell repertoires in COVID-19 (dated by TCRdb to the early 2020s). General notes on the study: Collaborator samples came from the United States, Italy and Spain and covered acute and convalescent phases of COVID-19. The material from the prospective study consisted of cDNA or gDNA derived from T cells, B-cell-depleted T cells, or PBMCs. The dataset comprised deeply sampled blood TCRbeta repertoires from subjects exposed to, actively infected with, or recovered from COVID-19. The repertoires were released in a freely available public database intended as a resource for research on the immune response to SARS-CoV-2. Samples were obtained from the ongoing ImmuneRACE study (first 160 participants) and from roughly 1,300 subjects provided by 6 global collaborators. The sample metadata nearly always contained a de-identified subject ID, COVID-19 status, age in years and sex. HLA class I and class II types, where available, came from metadata supplied by the sample provider rather than from assay-based typing. Overall study results and their limits: The quantity of clinical and demographic metadata differed by source and by participant and was supplied without curation.

TCRbeta CDR3 regions were amplified from genomic DNA by means of the immunoSEQ Assay, a bias-controlled multiplex PCR. The original methods were these. The number of nucleated cells in each sample was estimated by amplification of reference gene primers within the assay. Sequence reads were collapsed and filtered to measure the absolute abundance of every unique TCRbeta CDR3 rearrangement. For each sample, productive Simpson clonality was calculated by taking the square root of Simpson's diversity index across productive rearrangements. Sourced from immuneACCESS, this table was stored by TCRdb with only in-frame sequences that have V and J called. A share of the clones is absent; for the studies checked, an unresolved V gene accounts for under half, and the remainder has no known explanation. V and J calls and clone size are those listed in that table; D and trimming were worked out from the DNA. For this sample the table gives 150,000 to 200,000 clones, of which 84% were detected only once. Clones ranked in the top ten supply under 15% of the sample.

CDR1 is given as SGHRS and CDR2 as YFSETQ, both from the germline V gene. The CDR3 sequence holds 20 residues, the cysteine and phenylalanine included. Just CDR3 DNA is preserved here, 60 bases in frame from base 1. Compared with germline, V lacks 1 base and J lacks 4 bases; bases without a gene match: 20. Sequencing was done on a sample of peripheral blood. The TCR sequence derives from a man aged 25 to 40 with active or convalescent COVID-19. Recombination connected TRBV5-1 to TRBJ1-1; the junction holds 9 bases that match TRBD1. DNA sequence: TGCGCCAGCAGCTTGTGGAGGACAGGGGCGGTCTTGATGGACAGCACTGAAGCTTTCTTT. Its coded protein is CASSLWRTGAVLMDSTEAFF.